Sequencing of this T cell receptor (beta chain) was carried out in a study of T cell responses to AZD1222 COVID-19 vaccine. Study results and limitations: Repertoires were obtained solely post-peak T cell response. Recipients of two AZD1222 doses showed rising Spike-specific TCR breadth and depth. The CD4 TCRs associated with vaccination extended across spike and predominated at 160-218 and 743-854. Among spike-specific TCRs, nearly half reportedly target unmutated variant regions.

Profiling relied on immunoSEQ multiplex PCR, and the TCRdb table lists in-frame clones only, not all of them. The sample carries some 190,000 clones, roughly 94% recorded once. On this clone: Its cognate antigen is unknown.

The germline CDR1 and CDR2 sequences are LNHDA and SQIVND (reference sequence). CDR3 size: 13 residues. The ends were cut back, 4 bases at V and 4 bases at J, with 11 bases in the middle. The chain has TRBV19 and TRBJ2-7; D might be TRBD1 (6 bases). This sequence was found in an adult who received the MenACWY meningococcal vaccine as a control. Here the sequenced sample was peripheral blood, taken 28 days after the second dose of the MenACWY control vaccine. The CDR3 DNA follows: TGTGCCAGTAGTAAGGGACACCAGTACGAGCAGTACTTC. Protein: CASSKGHQYEQYF.